The T cell receptor beta chain under discussion was sequenced for a study of response to subunit inactivated influenza vaccine. Broader study findings: That few new T cells are recruited by each seasonal influenza vaccination was the authors' suggestion.

Unmatched junction bases numbered 10, after V lost 1 base and J lost 2 bases. Per germline, CDR1 SGDLS and CDR2 YYNGEE. This CDR3 is 18 amino acids long. On this clonotype itself: The antigen is not known.

Each CDR3 protein is one row after TCRdb ran MiXCR on the RT-PCR reads. Of 180,000 or so distinct CDR3 sequences listed, approximately 12% are singletons. The sample was also linked to a second study, of T cells expressing NK-cell markers. From that study: Production of TCR beta cDNA relied on 5'RACE template switching with UMIs. Restriction of sorting to alpha-beta TCR T cells was accomplished in several experiments using an anti-gamma-delta TCR antibody. Roughly six donors had dominant NKG2C+ clonotypes that comprised roughly 1.0-8% of their CD8+ T cells. Whether expanded NKG2C+ T cell clones were HCMV-specific remained unclear.

The V gene is TRBV9, the J gene TRBJ2-2, with 8 bases that match TRBD2. The receptor was derived from a man aged 50 or older who received an inactivated influenza vaccine. The material was CD8+ T cells sorted from PBMCs, obtained about 13 days after vaccination. CDR3 protein: CASSVRSGGRPNTGELFF. The CDR3 coding sequence is TGTGCCAGCAGCGTAAGATCTGGCGGGAGGCCAAACACCGGGGAGCTGTTTTTT. Together with reference TRBV9 and TRBJ2-2, the CDR3 gives the full variable domain: DSGVTQTPKHLITATGQRVTLRCSPRSGDLSVYWYQQSLDQGLQFLIQYYNGEERAKGNILERFSAQQFPDLHSELNLSSLELGDSALYFCASSVRSGGRPNTGELFFGEGSRLTVL.